This T cell receptor (beta chain) was sequenced in a study of T cell responses to AZD1222 COVID-19 vaccine. About this clone itself: Its antigen is undetermined.

CDR1 and CDR2 from the germline V gene are SEHNR and FQNEAQ (reference sequence). The V gene lost 5 bases and the J gene lost 4 bases, with 8 bases spanning the gap. CDR3 length: 12 residues. Study findings and constraints: Donors were chiefly white British, with a greater number of females, and clonal diversity was perhaps underestimated. Spike as a whole was targeted by vaccine-associated CD4 TCRs, dominant at 160-218 and 743-854. Spike-specific TCR repertoires showed rising breadth and depth after two AZD1222 doses.

Libraries were prepared by immunoSEQ multiplex PCR; TCRdb keeps only in-frame clonotypes and omits some of them. The data show 140,000 or so clones, with about 92% seen just once and approximately 2% held by the top ten. This receptor was taken from an adult in good health. This chain uses TRBV7-9 with TRBJ1-1, with D hard to call. The sequencing used peripheral blood, collected on day 0 of AZD1222 vaccination. The CDR3, as DNA: TGTGCCAGCAGCCTAATGGGCACTGAAGCTTTCTTT. Protein: CASSLMGTEAFF.